The sequence of this T cell receptor (beta chain) was determined in a study of T-cell memory formation after mild COVID-19. Study details: The study found TCR clusters largely donor specific.

Findings and caveats of the study: Later expanders leaned CD4+, whereas day 15 to 85 contracting clones were balanced CD4/CD8. CD8+ contracting clones occupied EMRA, while CD4+ ones occupied mainly CM and EM.

Germline lookup yields CDR1 GTSNPN and CDR2 SVGIG (reference sequence). V was clipped by 3 bases and J by 0 bases, with 9 bases between them. CDR3 length: 13 amino acids. This clonotype occurred a few times. Antigen unknown. Libraries for TCRalpha and TCRbeta carried sample barcodes and unique molecular identifiers via 5'RACE. Each CDR3 protein is one row after TCRdb ran MiXCR on the 5' RACE reads. The sample has about 620,000 distinct CDR3 sequences, more than 15% seen once. The chain links TRBV30 to TRBJ2-7; D possibly corresponds to TRBD1 (6 bases). The receptor comes from an adult woman who had mild COVID-19 (a few samples of this study predate the infection). Cell type and time point are not known. The sample taken for sequencing was PBMCs or a T cell subset sorted from them (not recorded which). The DNA for the CDR3 is TGTGCCTGGAGGAAGGGACACTCCTACGAGCAGTACTTC. Its protein is CAWRKGHSYEQYF.